Presented here are 26 T cell receptor beta chains from one specimen sequenced in a study of blood T cell repertoires in COVID-19 (dated by TCRdb to 2020 to 2022). The library was produced with the immunoSEQ multiplex PCR assay. In its TCRdb copy, this immuneACCESS table keeps in-frame sequences only and misses some clones. Where compared with another copy, unresolved V genes explain less than half of these, and the others have no known cause. The sample profile shows fewer than 250,000 clones; about nine tenths of them were found once. Of the sample, 0.95% to 1.3% falls within the top ten clones. Sequenced sample: peripheral blood. These receptors were collected from a man younger than 45 with acute or convalescent COVID-19.

The chain has TRBV19 and TRBJ1-2; tentatively, D is TRBD1 (6 bases). CDR1 and CDR2 from the germline V gene are LNHDA and SQIVND (reference sequence). Between the trimmed V and J ends, which lost 7 bases and 7 bases, there was a span of 10 bases. The CDR3 sequence is 11 residues long. The CDR3 here is CASIDRRGYTF. CDR3 nucleotides: TGTGCCAGTATTGACAGGCGTGGCTACACCTTC.

J is TRBJ1-4 and V is TRBV9, with 8 bases lining up with TRBD1. The CDR3 totals 15 residues. The trim removed 4 bases at V and 7 bases at J, leaving 9 bases unmatched. In germline, CDR1 is SGDLS, CDR2 YYNGEE. The CDR3 here is CASSTQGGVSEKLFF. The CDR3 DNA is TGTGCCAGCAGCACACAGGGGGGTGTTAGTGAAAAACTGTTTTTT.

The chain employs TRBV5-4 and TRBJ2-2; TRBD2 agrees at 7 bases. V was pared by 2 bases and J by 7 bases, with 8 bases of the junction left unmatched. The CDR3 consists of 15 residues. CDR1 and CDR2 (germline): SGHNT, YYREEE (reference sequence). The CDR3 DNA reads TGTGCCAGCAGCTTCGGCGGGAGCGTGCTCGGGGAGCTGTTTTTT. Translating gives CASSFGGSVLGELFF.

V gene TRBV5-4 combines with J gene TRBJ2-5; TRBD1 aligns across 10 bases. Germline trimming cut 5 bases from V and 3 bases from J; bases unmatched to any gene: 7. Germline V gene sequence: CDR1 SGHNT, CDR2 YYREEE (reference sequence). The CDR3 contains 15 residues. The CDR3 loop reads CASRRDRGFEETQYF. CDR3 sequence (DNA): TGTGCCAGCAGAAGGGACAGGGGTTTTGAAGAGACCCAGTACTTC.

This clone was detected a few times. This chain uses TRBV7-9 with TRBJ2-2; tentatively, D is TRBD2 (5 bases). This CDR3 is built from 14 residues. Looked up from germline, CDR1 is SEHNR and CDR2 is FQNEAQ (reference sequence). V lost 1 base and J 4 bases, leaving 7 bases between the germline ends. This chain's CDR3 is CASSLDSGTGELFF. The CDR3 nucleotides are TGTGCCAGCAGCTTAGACAGCGGCACCGGGGAGCTGTTTTTT.

The chain is built from TRBV6-5 and TRBJ1-1, with 7 bases matching TRBD1. J was trimmed by 2 bases and V by 0 bases; bases with no gene match: 3. The germline CDR1 and CDR2 sequences are MNHEY and SVGAGI. The CDR3 totals 15 residues. The CDR3 region has the DNA TGTGCCAGCAGTTACTCTAACAGGGGTAACACTGAAGCTTTCTTT. Its translation is CASSYSNRGNTEAFF.

This chain links TRBV2 with TRBJ1-5; perhaps TRBD1 as D (6 bases). Trimming pared 5 bases from V and 3 bases from J, leaving 11 bases between. Germline CDR1 reads SNHLY; CDR2 reads FYNNEI. CDR3 length: 14 amino acids. As DNA, the CDR3 is TGTGCCAGCAGTCTACAGGGTACCAATCAGCCCCAGCATTTT. It codes for CASSLQGTNQPQHF.

The genes are TRBV5-1 and TRBJ2-5; D ambiguous. Per germline, CDR1 SGHRS and CDR2 YFSETQ. This CDR3 comprises 12 residues. V dropped 0 bases and J dropped 5 bases, with 5 bases sitting between them. CDR3 coding DNA: TGCGCCAGCAGCTTGGCGCAGGAGACCCAGTACTTC. Translated: CASSLAQETQYF.

The chain recombines TRBV7-9 with TRBJ2-5, with 8 bases aligning to TRBD2. Trimming at V came to 5 bases and at J to 2 bases, leaving 16 bases not matched to a gene. This CDR3 contains 18 residues. Germline CDR1 is SEHNR and CDR2 is FQNEAQ (reference sequence). The CDR3 region has the DNA TGTGCCAGCAGCCCCCATGGGGGAGCGGGGGCGATACAAGAGACCCAGTACTTC. This encodes CASSPHGGAGAIQETQYF.

The rearrangement joins TRBV28 to TRBJ1-2; 9 bases match TRBD1. Germline V gene lookup returns CDR1 MDHEN and CDR2 SYDVKM. Trimming cost V 0 bases and J 5 bases; bases outside gene matches: 7. The CDR3 contains 16 residues. CDR3 in DNA: TGTGCCAGCAGTTTATGGCAAGTGGGACAGGGATATGGCTACACCTTC. Amino acid sequence: CASSLWQVGQGYGYTF.

This chain joins TRBV5-1 and TRBJ2-2; 10 bases agree with TRBD1. Germline CDR1 reads SGHRS; CDR2 reads YFSETQ. CDR3 size: 15 residues. V shed 2 bases, J shed 9 bases, and the junction held 7 bases outside the gene matches. DNA for the CDR3: TGCGCCAGCAGCTTCGGGACAGGGGTCCCGAGGGAGCTGTTTTTT. The encoded protein is CASSFGTGVPRELFF.

The rearrangement joins TRBV3-1 (or the pseudogene TRBV3-2) to TRBJ1-6; D is unresolved. The CDR3 has 16 amino acids. The ends were cut back, 4 bases at V and 6 bases at J, with 16 bases in the middle. Per germline, CDR1 LGHDT and CDR2 YNNKEL (reference sequence). The CDR3 DNA sequence: TGTGCCAGCAGCCCAAGTTTCACAGCGGGTAATTCACCCCTCCACTTT. Its translation: CASSPSFTAGNSPLHF.

The CDR3, as DNA: TGTGCCAGCAGTCTCGCTCAGTACAATGAGCAGTTCTTC. Translation: CASSLAQYNEQFF. The chain links TRBV6-5 to TRBJ2-1; D gene ambiguous. Per the germline V gene, CDR1 is MNHEY and CDR2 is SVGAGI. The CDR3 is made up of 13 amino acids. Trimming removed 5 bases at V and 4 bases at J, with 9 bases between.

A single count supports this clone. The chain uses TRBV28 and TRBJ1-1, with 12 nucleotides matching TRBD1. The CDR3 loop spans 16 amino acids. Germline CDR1 is MDHEN and CDR2 is SYDVKM. The junction had 13 bases not matched to a gene; V was cut back by 8 bases and J by 6 bases. In nucleotides, the CDR3 is TGTGCCAGCCGCACCGGGACAGGGGGCGCTTGGGCTGAAGCTTTCTTT. Protein sequence: CASRTGTGGAWAEAFF.

The chain links TRBV25-1 to TRBJ2-7; TRBD1 matches at 9 bases. The CDR3 contains 13 residues. V trimming: 7 bases; J trimming: 5 bases; junction bases outside the gene matches: 6. In germline, CDR1 is MGHDK, CDR2 SYGVNS. CDR3 amino acids: CASKGTGFHEQYF. CDR3 bases: TGTGCCAGCAAGGGGACAGGGTTCCACGAGCAGTACTTC.

The chain's CDR3 is CASSSSLARSYNEQFF. For the CDR3, the DNA is TGTGCCAGCAGTTCCTCTCTAGCGCGCTCCTACAATGAGCAGTTCTTC. The chain combines TRBV6-5 with TRBJ2-1, with D tentatively TRBD2 (6 bases). The CDR3 covers 16 residues. The V and J ends lost 4 bases and 0 bases respectively, with 13 bases between them. From germline, CDR1 is MNHEY and CDR2 SVGAGI.

This chain joins TRBV14 and TRBJ2-1, with D tentatively TRBD1 (5 bases). This CDR3 comprises 14 residues. V gave up 7 bases and J gave up 2 bases, with 12 bases separating them. CDR1 is SGHDN, CDR2 FVKESK, per germline. Written as DNA, the CDR3 is TGTGCCAGCAATCAGGGTAACACCTACAATGAGCAGTTCTTC. It codes for CASNQGNTYNEQFF.

The chain couples TRBV6-5 to TRBJ2-7; D is ambiguous. V was cut by 2 bases and J by 5 bases, with 19 bases left in between. Germline CDR1 is MNHEY and CDR2 is SVGAGI. The CDR3 runs to 16 residues. The CDR3: CASSYVTVAYTHEQYF. CDR3 nucleotides: TGTGCCAGCAGTTACGTTACCGTAGCTTACACCCACGAGCAGTACTTC.

The CDR3 loop reads CAIRDSYEQYF. CDR3 sequence (DNA): TGTGCCATCAGAGACAGCTACGAGCAGTACTTC. This sequence joins TRBV10-3 and TRBJ2-7, with D possibly matching TRBD1 (5 bases). Germline CDR1 ENHRY, CDR2 SYGVKD. This CDR3 comprises 11 residues. The V end was cut by 6 bases, the J end by 3 bases, with 6 bases between.

This chain's CDR3 is CASSLRISGGYTF. The CDR3 nucleotides read TGTGCCAGCAGTTTAAGGATTTCGGGTGGCTACACCTTC. The genes are TRBV12-3 or TRBV12-4 and TRBJ1-2; D uncertain. This CDR3 region has 13 residues. V was trimmed by 2 bases and J by 7 bases, leaving 11 bases between them.

This chain links TRBV2 with TRBJ1-5; D perhaps matches TRBD1 (5 bases). Germline lookup yields CDR1 SNHLY and CDR2 FYNNEI. CDR3 length: 14 amino acids. V gave up 6 bases and J gave up 5 bases, with 14 bases separating them. CDR3 amino acids: CASRRGGGDQPQHF. The DNA of the CDR3 is TGTGCCAGCAGGAGGGGCGGCGGGGATCAGCCCCAGCATTTT. Looking up the rest from reference TRBV2 and TRBJ1-5 gives the full variable domain: EPEVTQTPSHQVTQMGQEVILRCVPISNHLYFYWYRQILGQKVEFLVSFYNNEISEKSEIFDDQFSVERPDGSNFTLKIRSTKLEDSAMYFCASRRGGGDQPQHFGDGTRLSIL.

This rearrangement joins TRBV4-1 to TRBJ2-1, with 9 nucleotides matching TRBD2. The CDR3 has 14 amino acids. Germline V lookup: CDR1 MGHRA, CDR2 YSYEKL. V shed 1 base, J shed 9 bases, and the junction held 4 bases outside the gene matches. The CDR3 spells CASSQVSRGGEQFF. CDR3 nucleotides: TGCGCCAGCAGCCAAGTCTCGCGGGGGGGTGAGCAGTTCTTC.

This clone was counted once. The DNA for the CDR3 is TGTGCCCTCAGACGGGACAGCACATATGGCTACACCTTC. It codes for CALRRDSTYGYTF. The chain carries TRBV2 and TRBJ1-2; 7 bases agree with TRBD1. Germline loops: CDR1 SNHLY, CDR2 FYNNEI. Losses at the gene ends were 11 bases for V and 5 bases for J; bases not matched to a gene: 11. The CDR3 extends over 13 amino acids.

The CDR3 is CASSQSAIIRGKFTGELFF. As DNA, the CDR3 is TGTGCCAGCAGCCAATCCGCGATTATCAGGGGGAAATTCACCGGGGAGCTGTTTTTT. This sequence joins TRBV4-2 and TRBJ2-2; 7 bases are shared with TRBD1. The length of the CDR3 is 19 residues. V shed 2 bases and J 4 bases; nucleotides not matched to a gene: 16. Germline assignment: CDR1 LGHNA and CDR2 YNFKEQ.

The chain's CDR3 is CASSIGGRFNYGYTF. CDR3 nucleotides: TGTGCCAGTAGTATTGGCGGCCGCTTTAACTATGGCTACACCTTC. This chain uses TRBV19 with TRBJ1-2, with D uncertain. The V and J ends lost 3 bases and 1 base respectively, with 12 bases between them. Germline V lookup: CDR1 LNHDA, CDR2 SQIVND (reference sequence). The CDR3 contains 15 residues.

In this sample, this clone turned up a few times. The chain recombines TRBV6-5 with TRBJ2-5, with a tentative D call TRBD2 (6 bases). The CDR3 loop spans 16 amino acids. The germline gives CDR1 MNHEY, CDR2 SVGAGI. The V and J ends lost 0 bases and 2 bases respectively, with 13 bases between them. The CDR3 DNA is TGTGCCAGCAGTTACTCGTTGCGGGGAAGTCAAGAGACCCAGTACTTC. Its protein is CASSYSLRGSQETQYF.